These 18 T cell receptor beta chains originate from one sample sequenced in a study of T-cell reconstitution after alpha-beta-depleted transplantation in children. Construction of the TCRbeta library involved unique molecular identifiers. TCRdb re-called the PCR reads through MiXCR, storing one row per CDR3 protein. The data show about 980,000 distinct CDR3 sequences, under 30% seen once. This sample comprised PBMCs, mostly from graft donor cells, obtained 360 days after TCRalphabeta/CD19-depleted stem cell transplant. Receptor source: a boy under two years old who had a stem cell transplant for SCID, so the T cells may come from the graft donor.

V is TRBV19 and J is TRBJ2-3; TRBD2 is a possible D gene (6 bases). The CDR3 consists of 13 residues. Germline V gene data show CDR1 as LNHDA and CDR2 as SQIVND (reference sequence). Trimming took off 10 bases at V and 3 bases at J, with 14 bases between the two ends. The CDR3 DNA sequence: TGTGCCACCTCGACTAGTATTACAGATACGCAGTATTTT. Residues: CATSTSITDTQYF.

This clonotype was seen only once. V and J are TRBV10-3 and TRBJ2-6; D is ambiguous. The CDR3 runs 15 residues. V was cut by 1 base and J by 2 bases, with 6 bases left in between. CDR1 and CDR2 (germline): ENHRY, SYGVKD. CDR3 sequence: CAISEWSAGANVLTF. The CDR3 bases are TGTGCCATCAGTGAGTGGTCAGCTGGGGCCAACGTCCTGACTTTC.

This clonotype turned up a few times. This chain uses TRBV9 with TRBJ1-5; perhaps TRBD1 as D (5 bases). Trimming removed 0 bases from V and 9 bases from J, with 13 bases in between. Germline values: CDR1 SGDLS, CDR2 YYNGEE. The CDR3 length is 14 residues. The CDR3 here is CASSVDASGGPQHF. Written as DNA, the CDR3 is TGTGCCAGCAGCGTAGACGCCTCGGGGGGGCCCCAGCATTTT.

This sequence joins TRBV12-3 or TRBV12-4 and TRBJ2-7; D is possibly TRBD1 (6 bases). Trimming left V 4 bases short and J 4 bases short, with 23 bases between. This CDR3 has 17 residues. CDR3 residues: CASSSRVEASRGYEQYF. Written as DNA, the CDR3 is TGTGCCAGCAGTTCCCGGGTTGAGGCCAGCAGGGGTTACGAGCAGTACTTC.

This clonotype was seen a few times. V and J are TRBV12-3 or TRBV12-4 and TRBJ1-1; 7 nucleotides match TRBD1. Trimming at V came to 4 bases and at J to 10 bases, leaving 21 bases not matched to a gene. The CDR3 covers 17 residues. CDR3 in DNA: TGTGCCAGCAGTTATGCAGGTTTAGGCAGGGGGATTCCCAGAGCTTTCTTT. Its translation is CASSYAGLGRGIPRAFF.

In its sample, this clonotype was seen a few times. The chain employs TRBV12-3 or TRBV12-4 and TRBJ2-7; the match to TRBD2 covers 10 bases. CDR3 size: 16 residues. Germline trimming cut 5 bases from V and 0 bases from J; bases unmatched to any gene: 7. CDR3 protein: CASSPLAGESSYEQYF. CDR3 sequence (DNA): TGTGCCAGCAGTCCTCTAGCGGGGGAAAGCTCCTACGAGCAGTACTTC.

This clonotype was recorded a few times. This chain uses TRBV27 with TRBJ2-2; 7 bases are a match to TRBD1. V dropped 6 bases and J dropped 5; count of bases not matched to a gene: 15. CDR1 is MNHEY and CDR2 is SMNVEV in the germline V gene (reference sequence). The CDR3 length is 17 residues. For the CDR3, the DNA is TGTGCCAGCAGCCAGATTATTCCCGGGACAGTGACCGGGGAGCTGTTTTTT. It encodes CASSQIIPGTVTGELFF.

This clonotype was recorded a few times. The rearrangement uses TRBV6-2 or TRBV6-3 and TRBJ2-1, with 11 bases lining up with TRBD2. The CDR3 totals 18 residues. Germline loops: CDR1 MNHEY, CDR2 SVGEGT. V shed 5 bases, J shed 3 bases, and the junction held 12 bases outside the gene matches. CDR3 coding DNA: TGTGCCAGCAGTAAAGGGACCGGGACTAGCGGATACTACAATGAGCAGTTCTTC. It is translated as CASSKGTGTSGYYNEQFF.

The CDR3 loop reads CASSPVSTVYEQYF. CDR3 DNA: TGTGCCAGCTCACCGGTCTCGACAGTTTACGAGCAGTACTTC. This rearrangement joins TRBV18 to TRBJ2-7, with D possibly matching TRBD1 (5 bases). The CDR3 loop spans 14 amino acids. The germline V gene has CDR1 KGHSH and CDR2 LQKENI. Trimming shortened V by 3 bases and J by 4 bases, and 13 bases separated the two germline ends.

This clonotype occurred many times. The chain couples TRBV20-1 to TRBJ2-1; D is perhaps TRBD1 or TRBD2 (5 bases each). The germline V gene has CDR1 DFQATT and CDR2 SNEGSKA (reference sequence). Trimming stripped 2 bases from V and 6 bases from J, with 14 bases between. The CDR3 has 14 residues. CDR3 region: CSARRGVWANEQFF. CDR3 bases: TGCAGTGCTAGACGGGGCGTCTGGGCCAATGAGCAGTTCTTC.

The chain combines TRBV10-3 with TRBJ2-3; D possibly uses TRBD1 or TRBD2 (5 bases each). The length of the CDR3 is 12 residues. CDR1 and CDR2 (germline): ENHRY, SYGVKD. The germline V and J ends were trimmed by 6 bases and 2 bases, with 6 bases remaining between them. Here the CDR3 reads CAIRGVTDTQYF. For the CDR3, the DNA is TGTGCCATCAGGGGGGTCACAGATACGCAGTATTTT.

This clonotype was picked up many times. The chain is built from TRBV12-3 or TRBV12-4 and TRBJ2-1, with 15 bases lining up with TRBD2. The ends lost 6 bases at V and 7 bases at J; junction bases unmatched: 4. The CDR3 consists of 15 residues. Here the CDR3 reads CASRGLAGGLNEQFF. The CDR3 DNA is TGTGCCAGCAGAGGACTAGCGGGGGGGCTTAATGAGCAGTTCTTC.

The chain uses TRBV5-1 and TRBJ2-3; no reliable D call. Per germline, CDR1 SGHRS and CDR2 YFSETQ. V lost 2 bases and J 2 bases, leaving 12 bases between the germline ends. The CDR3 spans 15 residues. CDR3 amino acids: CASSFGPLATDTQYF. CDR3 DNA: TGCGCCAGCAGCTTCGGCCCCCTCGCCACAGATACGCAGTATTTT.

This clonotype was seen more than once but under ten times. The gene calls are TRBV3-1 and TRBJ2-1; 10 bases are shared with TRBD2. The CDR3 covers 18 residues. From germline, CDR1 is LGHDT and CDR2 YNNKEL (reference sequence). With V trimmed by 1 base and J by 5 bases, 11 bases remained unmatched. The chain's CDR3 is CASSQAFWGTSANNEQFF. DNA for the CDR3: TGTGCCAGCAGCCAAGCCTTCTGGGGGACTAGCGCGAACAATGAGCAGTTCTTC.

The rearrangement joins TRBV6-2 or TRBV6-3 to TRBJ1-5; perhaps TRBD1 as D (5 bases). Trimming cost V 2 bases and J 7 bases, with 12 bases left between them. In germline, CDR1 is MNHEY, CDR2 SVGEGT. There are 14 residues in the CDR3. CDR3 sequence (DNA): TGTGCCAGCAGTTACAACCGGGGCGGACAGCCCCAGCATTTT. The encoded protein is CASSYNRGGQPQHF.

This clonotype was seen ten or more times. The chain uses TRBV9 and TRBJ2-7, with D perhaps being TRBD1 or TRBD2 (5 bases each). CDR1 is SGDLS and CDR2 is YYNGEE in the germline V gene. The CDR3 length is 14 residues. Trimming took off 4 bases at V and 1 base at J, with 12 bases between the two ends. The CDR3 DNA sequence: TGTGCCAGCAGCTCCAGGGACGGTTCCTACGAGCAGTACTTC. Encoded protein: CASSSRDGSYEQYF. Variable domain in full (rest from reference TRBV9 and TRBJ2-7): DSGVTQTPKHLITATGQRVTLRCSPRSGDLSVYWYQQSLDQGLQFLIQYYNGEERAKGNILERFSAQQFPDLHSELNLSSLELGDSALYFCASSSRDGSYEQYFGPGTRLTVT.

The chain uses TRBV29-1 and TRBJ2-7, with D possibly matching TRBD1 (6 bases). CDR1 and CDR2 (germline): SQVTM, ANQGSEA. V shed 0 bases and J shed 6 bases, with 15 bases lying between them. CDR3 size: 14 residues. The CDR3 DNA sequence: TGCAGCGTTGAAGATCCAGGGGCTCGGACCGAGCAGTACTTC. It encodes CSVEDPGARTEQYF.

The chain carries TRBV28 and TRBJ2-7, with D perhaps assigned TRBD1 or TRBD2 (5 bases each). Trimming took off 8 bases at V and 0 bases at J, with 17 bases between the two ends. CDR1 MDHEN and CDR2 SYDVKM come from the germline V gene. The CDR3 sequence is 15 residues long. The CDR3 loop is CASARAGTTSYEQYF. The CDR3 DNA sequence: TGTGCCAGCGCCCGGGCAGGGACGACCTCCTACGAGCAGTACTTC.